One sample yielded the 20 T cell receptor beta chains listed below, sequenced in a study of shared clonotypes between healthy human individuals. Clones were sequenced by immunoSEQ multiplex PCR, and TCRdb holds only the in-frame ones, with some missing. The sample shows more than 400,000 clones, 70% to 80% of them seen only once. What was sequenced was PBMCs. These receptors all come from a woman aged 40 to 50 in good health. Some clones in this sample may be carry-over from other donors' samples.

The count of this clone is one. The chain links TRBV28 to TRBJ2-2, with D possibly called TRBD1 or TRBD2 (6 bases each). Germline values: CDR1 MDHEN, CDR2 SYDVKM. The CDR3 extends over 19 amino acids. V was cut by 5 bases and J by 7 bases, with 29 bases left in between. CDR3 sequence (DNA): TGTGCCAGCAGTCCAATCCCTATAAAGTGGGGGGCTCTCGTCGGGGAGCTGTTTTTT. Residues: CASSPIPIKWGALVGELFF.

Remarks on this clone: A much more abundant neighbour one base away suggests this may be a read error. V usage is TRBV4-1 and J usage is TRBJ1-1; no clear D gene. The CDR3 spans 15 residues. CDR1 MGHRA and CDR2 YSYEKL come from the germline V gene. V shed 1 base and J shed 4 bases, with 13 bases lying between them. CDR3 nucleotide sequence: TGCGCCAGCAGCCAAGGACCTTTTGATGCCACTGAAGCTTTCTTT. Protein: CASSQGPFDATEAFF.

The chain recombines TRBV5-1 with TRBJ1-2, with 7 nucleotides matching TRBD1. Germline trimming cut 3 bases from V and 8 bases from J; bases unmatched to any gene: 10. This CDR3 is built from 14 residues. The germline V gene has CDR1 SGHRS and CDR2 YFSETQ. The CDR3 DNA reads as TGCGCCAGCAGCTGGGCTACAGGGGAGGACGGCTACACCTTC. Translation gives CASSWATGEDGYTF.

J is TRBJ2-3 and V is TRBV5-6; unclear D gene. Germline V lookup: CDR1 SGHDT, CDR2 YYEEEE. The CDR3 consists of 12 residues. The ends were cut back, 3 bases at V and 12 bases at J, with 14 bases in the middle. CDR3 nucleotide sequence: TGTGCCAGCAGCTCCGGACGCGTTTTTCAGTATTTT. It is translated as CASSSGRVFQYF.

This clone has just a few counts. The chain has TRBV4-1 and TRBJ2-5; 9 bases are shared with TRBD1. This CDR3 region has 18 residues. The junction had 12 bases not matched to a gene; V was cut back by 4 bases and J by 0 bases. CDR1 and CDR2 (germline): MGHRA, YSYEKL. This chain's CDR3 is CASSPQAGTGMYQETQYF. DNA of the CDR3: TGCGCCAGCAGCCCCCAAGCTGGGACAGGGATGTACCAAGAGACCCAGTACTTC.

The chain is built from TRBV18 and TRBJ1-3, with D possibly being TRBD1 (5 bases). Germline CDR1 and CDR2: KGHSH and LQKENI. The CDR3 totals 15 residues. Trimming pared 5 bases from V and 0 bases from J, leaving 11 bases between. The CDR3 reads CASSSQGISGNTIYF. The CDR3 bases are TGTGCCAGCTCATCGCAGGGAATCTCTGGAAACACCATATATTTT.

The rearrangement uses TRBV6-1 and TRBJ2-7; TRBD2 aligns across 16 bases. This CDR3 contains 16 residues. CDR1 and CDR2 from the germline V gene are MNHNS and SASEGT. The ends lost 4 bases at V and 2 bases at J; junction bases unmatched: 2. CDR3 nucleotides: TGTGCCAGCAGTGCCGGGACTAGCGGGAGGGCCTACGAGCAGTACTTC. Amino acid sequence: CASSAGTSGRAYEQYF.

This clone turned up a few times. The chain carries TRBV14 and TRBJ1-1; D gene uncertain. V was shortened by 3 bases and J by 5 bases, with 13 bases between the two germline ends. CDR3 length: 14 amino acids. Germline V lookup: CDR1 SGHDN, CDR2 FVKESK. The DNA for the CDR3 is TGTGCCAGCAGCCAGCTCCGGGTCGAAACTGAAGCTTTCTTT. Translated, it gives CASSQLRVETEAFF.

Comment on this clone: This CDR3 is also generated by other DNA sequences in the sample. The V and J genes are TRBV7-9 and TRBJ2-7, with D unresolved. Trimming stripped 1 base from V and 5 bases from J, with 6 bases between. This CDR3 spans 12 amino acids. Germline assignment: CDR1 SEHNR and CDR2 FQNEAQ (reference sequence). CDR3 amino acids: CASSLGPHEQYF. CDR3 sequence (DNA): TGTGCCAGCAGCTTAGGGCCTCACGAGCAGTACTTC.

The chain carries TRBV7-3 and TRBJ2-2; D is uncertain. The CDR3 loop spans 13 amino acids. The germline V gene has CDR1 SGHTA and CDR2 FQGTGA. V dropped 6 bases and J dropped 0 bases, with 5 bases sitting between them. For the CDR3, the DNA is TGTGCCAGCAGGAACGCGAACACCGGGGAGCTGTTTTTT. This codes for CASRNANTGELFF.

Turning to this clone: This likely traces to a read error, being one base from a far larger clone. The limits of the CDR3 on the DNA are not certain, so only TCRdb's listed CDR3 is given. CDR3 protein: CSVASGASNTEALF. The chain joins TRBV29-1 to TRBJ1-1. The CDR3 adds up to 14 amino acids, both ends counted. CDR1 SQVTM and CDR2 ANQGSEA come from the germline V gene.

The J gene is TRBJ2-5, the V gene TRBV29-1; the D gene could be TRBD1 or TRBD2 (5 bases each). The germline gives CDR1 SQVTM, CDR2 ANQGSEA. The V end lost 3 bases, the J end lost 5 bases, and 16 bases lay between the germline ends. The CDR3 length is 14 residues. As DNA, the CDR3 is TGCAGCGTTGATATTACGGGGCCCGGGGAGACCCAGTACTTC. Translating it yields CSVDITGPGETQYF.

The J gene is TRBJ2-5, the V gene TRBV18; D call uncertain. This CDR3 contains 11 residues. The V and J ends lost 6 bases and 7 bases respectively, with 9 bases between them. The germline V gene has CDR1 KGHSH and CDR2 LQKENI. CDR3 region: CASSERGTQYF. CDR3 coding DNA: TGTGCCAGCTCCGAAAGAGGGACCCAGTACTTC.

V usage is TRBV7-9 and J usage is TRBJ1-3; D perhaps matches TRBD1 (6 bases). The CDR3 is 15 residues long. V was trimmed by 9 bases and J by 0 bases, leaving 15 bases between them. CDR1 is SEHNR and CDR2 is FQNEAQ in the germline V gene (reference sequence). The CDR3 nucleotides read TGTGCCAGGGGGGGGCCCGTTAGCTCTGGAAACACCATATATTTT. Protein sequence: CARGGPVSSGNTIYF.

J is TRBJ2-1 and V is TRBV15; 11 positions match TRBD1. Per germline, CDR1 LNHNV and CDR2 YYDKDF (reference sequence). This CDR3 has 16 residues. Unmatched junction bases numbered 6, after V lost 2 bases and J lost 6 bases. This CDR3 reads CATSRYPGQGGNEQFF. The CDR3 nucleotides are TGTGCCACCAGCAGATACCCGGGACAGGGGGGCAATGAGCAGTTCTTC.

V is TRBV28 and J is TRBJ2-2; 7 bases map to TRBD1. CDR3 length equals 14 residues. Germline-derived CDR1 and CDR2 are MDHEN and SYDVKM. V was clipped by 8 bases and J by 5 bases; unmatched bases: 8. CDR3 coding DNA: TGTGCCAGCCACCAAGACAGGGTGACCGGGGAGCTGTTTTTT. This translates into CASHQDRVTGELFF.

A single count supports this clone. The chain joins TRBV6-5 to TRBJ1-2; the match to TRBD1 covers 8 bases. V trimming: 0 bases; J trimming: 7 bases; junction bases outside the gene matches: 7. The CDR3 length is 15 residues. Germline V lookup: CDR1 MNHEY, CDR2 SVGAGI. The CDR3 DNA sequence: TGTGCCAGCAGTTACTCGATGAGGGACAGGTCTGGCTACACCTTC. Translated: CASSYSMRDRSGYTF.

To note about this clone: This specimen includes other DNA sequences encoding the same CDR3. The DNA for the CDR3 is TGTGCCAGCAGAATTACTAGTGGGAGGTCCTACGAGCAGTACTTC. Translation: CASRITSGRSYEQYF. The chain uses TRBV28 and TRBJ2-7; D possibly corresponds to TRBD2 (6 bases). The V gene's germline CDR1 is MDHEN and CDR2 SYDVKM. The CDR3 consists of 15 residues. V was pared by 6 bases and J by 1 base, with 16 bases between. Full variable domain (missing parts from reference TRBV28 and TRBJ2-7): DVKVTQSSRYLVKRTGEKVFLECVQDMDHENMFWYRQDPGLGLRLIYFSYDVKMKEKGDIPEGYSVSREKKERFSLILESASTNQTSMYLCASRITSGRSYEQYFGPGTRLTVT.

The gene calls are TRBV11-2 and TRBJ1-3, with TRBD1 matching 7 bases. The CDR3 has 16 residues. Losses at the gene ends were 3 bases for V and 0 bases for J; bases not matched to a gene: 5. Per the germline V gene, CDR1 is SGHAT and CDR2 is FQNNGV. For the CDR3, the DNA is TGTGCCAGCAGCTTGGACACAGGGGCCTCTGGAAACACCATATATTTT. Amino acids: CASSLDTGASGNTIYF.

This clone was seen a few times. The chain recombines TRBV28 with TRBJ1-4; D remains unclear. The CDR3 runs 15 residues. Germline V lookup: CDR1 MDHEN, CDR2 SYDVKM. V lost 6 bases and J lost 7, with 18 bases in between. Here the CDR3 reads CASSPFVRAVEKLFF. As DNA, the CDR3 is TGTGCCAGCAGCCCGTTTGTGAGGGCTGTTGAAAAACTGTTTTTT.